Below, 5 T cell receptor beta chains from the same sample are listed, as sequenced in a study of tumor-infiltrating lymphocytes in primary liver carcinoma (TCRdb year 2017). Total RNA and DNA were co-extracted without cell sorting from roughly 20-30 mg of bulk tissue using the AllPrep DNA/RNA mini kit. Sequenced using an Illumina HiSeq 2500. A constant-region primer and ProtoScript II reverse transcriptase were used to reverse-transcribe TCRbeta-specific cDNA from roughly 0.55 ug total RNA. Construction of the TCRbeta libraries relied on three nested rounds of multiplex PCR, following a slightly modified ARM-PCR procedure. Each of the first two PCR rounds ran for approximately 9 cycles using multiplex TRBV1-TRBV30 forward primers together with a Cbeta reverse primer. The public reads were reprocessed in TCRdb via fastp at Q25 and MiXCR, keeping in-frame beta chains. Records with the same CDR3 protein are collapsed into one entry carrying the most frequent genes and DNA. In all, the sample holds around 20,000 distinct CDR3 sequences, and roughly 80% of those were seen once. Approximately 40% of the sample is taken by the ten largest.

The source material was liver tumor tissue from sampling region 4. The cell subset or site label corresponds to: tumor region T4, right-lateral pole. Receptors were obtained from a woman aged 30 to 39 with primary liver carcinoma and hepatitis B virus infection.

In regard to this clonotype: A much more abundant neighbour one base away suggests this may be a read error. The genes are TRBV11-2 and TRBJ1-6; D is undetermined. The CDR3 loop spans 15 amino acids. Germline CDR1 SGHAT, CDR2 FQNNGV. The CDR3 DNA reads TGTGCCGGCAGCCCCAGCCGGACGGGCAATTCACCCCTCCACTTT. Amino acids: CAGSPSRTGNSPLHF.

This clonotype appeared a few times. The V call is TRBV6-6, the J call TRBJ2-7; D may be TRBD1 (7 bases). The CDR3 consists of 14 residues. V was cut by 11 bases and J by 3 bases, with 20 bases left in between. Germline V gene data show CDR1 as MNHNY and CDR2 as SVGAGI (reference sequence). The CDR3 bases are TGTGCCGTCGGGGGACAGCAGCGTTTCTACGAGCAGTACTTC. Encoded protein: CAVGGQQRFYEQYF.

The chain uses TRBV6-5 and TRBJ2-5, with 10 bases fitting TRBD1. V was pared by 7 bases and J by 7 bases, with 6 bases of the junction left unmatched. CDR1 and CDR2 (germline): MNHEY, SVGAGI. This CDR3 is built from 13 residues. The CDR3 sequence is CASKTDRGPTQYF. DNA for the CDR3: TGTGCCAGCAAAACCGACAGGGGGCCGACCCAGTACTTC.

In this sample, this clonotype turned up a few times. One end of the junction is discordant with germline, which a read error may explain. The chain employs TRBV11-2 and TRBJ2-5, with D possibly being TRBD2 (6 bases). Germline CDR1 reads SGHAT; CDR2 reads FQNNGV. The CDR3 is made up of 16 amino acids. The CDR3: CASRSRDSAHQETKYF. CDR3 DNA sequence: TGTGCCAGCAGATCCCGGGACTCGGCGCACCAAGAGACCAAGTACTTC.

This clonotype was observed a handful of times. At one boundary the junction diverges from the germline segment, which might be a read error. This rearrangement joins TRBV20-1 to TRBJ2-7, with 9 bases matching TRBD1. Germline CDR1 is DFQATT and CDR2 is SNEGSKA (reference sequence). The CDR3 has 15 amino acids. DNA for the CDR3: TGCAGTGTTAATCTCAGGGACAGGGTAGTGGCTGAGCAGTATTTC. Amino acids: CSVNLRDRVVAEQYF.